This TCR beta chain was identified in a study of cytotoxic CD8 clonotypes in ibrutinib-treated CLL. The repertoire was sequenced with immunoSEQ multiplex PCR; TCRdb's copy has only in-frame clones and lacks some. The sample has fewer than 150,000 clones; 84% are singletons. This clonotype originated in a human donor with chronic lymphocytic leukemia. The specimen comprised PBMCs, sampled after 24 months of ibrutinib treatment.

The CDR3 here is CASNTAGAAYEQYF. DNA for the CDR3: TGTGCCAGCAACACGGCGGGGGCCGCCTACGAGCAGTACTTC. The chain links TRBV6-5 to TRBJ2-7, with TRBD2 as a possible D gene (7 bases). The CDR3 has 14 residues. The germline gives CDR1 MNHEY, CDR2 SVGAGI. Trimming stripped 7 bases from V and 2 bases from J, with 15 bases between.